What follows is one T cell receptor (beta chain) and its context. Its antigen is as yet unknown. This specimen belongs to a study of cytomegalovirus exposure and HLA in healthy donors. Study conclusions and caveats: Reports indicate that TCR beta sequences accurately predicted the HLA-A and HLA-B alleles of most subjects. Among the sequence variants, a highly shared cluster was likely an artifact of sequencing. It was reportedly the case that the classifier diagnosed cytomegalovirus status with high specificity and sensitivity. As a later analysis showed, a missense DCLRE1C variant was linked to trimming of TCR beta V- and J-genes.

V lost 3 bases to trimming and J lost 4 bases, with 10 bases between them. CDR1 SGHRS and CDR2 YFSETQ come from the germline V gene. This CDR3 region has 13 residues. Vbeta (60) and Jbeta (13) primers were used in the PCR. The repertoire was sequenced with immunoSEQ multiplex PCR; TCRdb's copy has only in-frame clones and lacks some. The data hold under 150,000 clones, with 60% to 85% observed a single time. The sample was PBMCs. The sequence came from a male donor in good health and CMV-seronegative. The chain couples TRBV5-1 to TRBJ2-5; tentative D call: TRBD2 (6 bases). The CDR3 coding sequence is TGCGCCAGCAGCTCGACTAGGTCAGAGACCCAGTACTTC. Its protein product is CASSSTRSETQYF. The whole variable domain, remainder taken from reference TRBV5-1 and TRBJ2-5, is KAGVTQTPRYLIKTRGQQVTLSCSPISGHRSVSWYQQTPGQGLQFLFEYFSETQRNKGNFPGRFSGRQFSNSRSEMNVSTLELGDSALYLCASSSTRSETQYFGPGTRLLVL.